This T cell receptor beta chain was identified during a study of post-analysis software for immune sequencing data. Findings of the study overall: Four or five TRBV segments, TRBV5-6, TRBV5-1 and TRBV20-1 among them, were found more frequent in patients than controls.

This clonotype was picked up one time. Its antigen remains unidentified. Germline assignment: CDR1 SNHLY and CDR2 FYNNEI. Trimming removed 7 bases from V and 1 base from J; junction bases left unmatched: 5. The CDR3 spans 14 residues. Carried by the TCR beta cDNA libraries were unique molecular identifiers. When about 0.95 to 10 million T cells were used, they gave about 490,000 cDNA molecules. TCRdb processed the PCR reads anew with MiXCR; each CDR3 protein has one entry. The sample records fewer than 900,000 distinct CDR3 sequences, under 60% being singletons. The TCR was taken from a girl aged 10 to 17 with multiple sclerosis. Input material: blood. The chain carries TRBV2 and TRBJ1-2, with TRBD1 matching over 8 bases. The CDR3 protein is CASIETGDNYGYTF. The CDR3 region has the DNA TGTGCCAGCATTGAGACAGGGGATAACTATGGCTACACCTTC.